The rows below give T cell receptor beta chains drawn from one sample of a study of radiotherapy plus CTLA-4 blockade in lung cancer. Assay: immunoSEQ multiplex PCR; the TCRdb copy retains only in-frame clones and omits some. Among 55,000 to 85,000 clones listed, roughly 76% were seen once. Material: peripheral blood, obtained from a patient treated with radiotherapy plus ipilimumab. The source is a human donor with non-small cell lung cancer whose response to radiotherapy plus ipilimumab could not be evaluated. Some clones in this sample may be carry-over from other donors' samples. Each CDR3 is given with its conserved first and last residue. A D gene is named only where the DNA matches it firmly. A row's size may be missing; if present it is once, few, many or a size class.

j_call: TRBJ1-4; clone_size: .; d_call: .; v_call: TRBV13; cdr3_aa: CASSLGQGWEKLFF; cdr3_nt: TGTGCCAGCAGCTTAGGCCAGGGGTGGGAAAAACTGTTTTTT
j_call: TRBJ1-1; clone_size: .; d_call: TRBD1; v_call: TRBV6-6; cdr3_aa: CASSYGGQVETEAFF; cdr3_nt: TGTGCCAGCAGTTACGGGGGACAGGTCGAGACTGAAGCTTTCTTT
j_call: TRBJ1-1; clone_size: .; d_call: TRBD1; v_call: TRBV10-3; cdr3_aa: CAISDPGQGRLNTEAFF; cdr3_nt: TGTGCCATCAGTGACCCGGGACAGGGGAGGTTGAACACTGAAGCTTTCTTT
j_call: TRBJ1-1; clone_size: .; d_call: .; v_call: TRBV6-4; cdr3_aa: CASRRGRNTEAFF; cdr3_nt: TGTGCCAGCAGGCGGGGGCGGAACACTGAAGCTTTCTTT
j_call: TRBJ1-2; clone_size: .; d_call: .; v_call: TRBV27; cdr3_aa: CASSLLRQGTPLYGYTF; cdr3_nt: TGTGCCAGCAGTTTACTACGGCAGGGGACCCCCTTATATGGCTACACCTTC
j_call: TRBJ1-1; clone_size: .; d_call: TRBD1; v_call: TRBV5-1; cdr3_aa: CASSLGPEGANTEAFF; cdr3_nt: TGCGCCAGCAGCTTGGGCCCAGAGGGGGCCAACACTGAAGCTTTCTTT
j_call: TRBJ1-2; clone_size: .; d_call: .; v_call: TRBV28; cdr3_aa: CASSPAQGYYGYTF; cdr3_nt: TGTGCCAGCAGCCCCGCCCAGGGTTACTATGGCTACACCTTC
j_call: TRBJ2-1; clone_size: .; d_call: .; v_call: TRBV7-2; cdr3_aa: CASSWKGTGLYNEQFF; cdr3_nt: TGTGCCAGCAGCTGGAAAGGAACAGGGCTTTACAATGAGCAGTTCTTC
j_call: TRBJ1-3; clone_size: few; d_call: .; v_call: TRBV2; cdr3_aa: CASSGHHDSSGNTIYF; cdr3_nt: TGTGCCAGCAGTGGTCACCATGACAGCTCTGGAAACACCATATATTTT
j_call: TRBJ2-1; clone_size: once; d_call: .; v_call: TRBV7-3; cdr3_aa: CASSQGQNDNEQFF; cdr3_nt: TGTGCCAGCTCCCAGGGGCAGAACGACAATGAGCAGTTCTTC
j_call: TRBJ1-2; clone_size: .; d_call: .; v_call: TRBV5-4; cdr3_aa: CASSLELTFGYGYTF; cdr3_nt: TGTGCCAGCAGCTTGGAACTTACTTTTGGCTATGGCTACACCTTC
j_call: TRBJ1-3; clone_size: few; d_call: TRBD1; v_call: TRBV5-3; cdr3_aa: CRRGDREETIYF; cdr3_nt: TGTCGCCGGGGGGACAGGGAAGAAACCATATATTTT
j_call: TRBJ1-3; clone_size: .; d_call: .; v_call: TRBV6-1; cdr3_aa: CASSEATGAGNTIYF; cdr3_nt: TGTGCCAGCAGTGAAGCAACAGGTGCTGGAAACACCATATATTTT
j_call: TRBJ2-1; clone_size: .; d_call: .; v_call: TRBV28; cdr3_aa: CASSRYRAFNNEQFF; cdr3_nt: TGTGCCAGCAGTAGATACAGGGCATTCAACAATGAGCAGTTCTTC
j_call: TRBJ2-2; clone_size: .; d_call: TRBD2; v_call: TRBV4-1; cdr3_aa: CASSPESGGSNTGELFF; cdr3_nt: TGCGCCAGCAGCCCCGAGAGCGGGGGATCGAACACCGGGGAGCTGTTTTTT
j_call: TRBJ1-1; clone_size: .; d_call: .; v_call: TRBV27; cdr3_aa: CASSLSAGAWTEAFF; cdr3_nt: TGTGCCAGCAGTTTATCGGCAGGGGCATGGACTGAAGCTTTCTTT
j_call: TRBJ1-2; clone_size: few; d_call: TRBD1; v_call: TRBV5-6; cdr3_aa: CASRRDRGYYGYTF; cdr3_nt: TGTGCCAGCAGGCGAGACAGGGGGTACTATGGCTACACCTTC
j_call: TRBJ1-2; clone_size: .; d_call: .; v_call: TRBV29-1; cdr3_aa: CSVGQDYGYTF; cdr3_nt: TGCAGCGTTGGGCAGGATTATGGCTACACCTTC
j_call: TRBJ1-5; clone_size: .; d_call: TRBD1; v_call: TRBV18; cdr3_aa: CASSGTGDQPQHF; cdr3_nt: TGTGCCAGCTCCGGGACAGGGGATCAGCCCCAGCATTTT
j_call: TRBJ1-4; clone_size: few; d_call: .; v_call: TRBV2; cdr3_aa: CASSAGTTVNEKLFF; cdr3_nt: TGTGCCAGCAGCGCCGGGACAACCGTTAATGAAAAACTGTTTTTT
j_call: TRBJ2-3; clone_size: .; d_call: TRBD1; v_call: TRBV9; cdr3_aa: CASSGQGRLNRVGTDTQYF; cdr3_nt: TGTGCCAGCAGCGGACAGGGCCGGTTGAATCGGGTGGGGACAGATACGCAGTATTTT
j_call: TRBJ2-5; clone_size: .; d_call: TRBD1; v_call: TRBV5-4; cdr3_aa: CAAGGDRGETQYF; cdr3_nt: TGTGCCGCTGGGGGGGACAGGGGCGAGACCCAGTACTTC